This TCR beta chain derives from a study of monozygotic twins with inflammatory bowel disease (dated by TCRdb to about 2019). Study-level background: In total, roughly 28 monozygotic twin pairs made up the full study: 19 Danish pairs, all IBD-discordant, plus nine German pairs, of which four were IBD-concordant and five were IBD-discordant. The search for disease-associated traits relied mainly on comparing, within discordant pairs, IBD patients with their genetically identical healthy co-twins. Each individual had, on average, about 151 000 unique TCRalpha sequences and 181 000 unique TCRbeta sequences available for analysis.

Concerning this clonotype: There is no known antigen for this receptor.

Library preparation employed 5' RACE. The input for every TCR library was 3500 ng of total RNA. For each sample, cDNA synthesis was carried out in eight separate reactions using SMARTScribe reverse transcriptase. During cDNA synthesis, template switching was used to introduce unique molecular identifiers that contained a 6-nucleotide sample barcode. TCRalpha and TCRbeta cDNA was amplified in two nested PCRs of around 15 and 9 cycles, and bead purification was carried out after each PCR. Before amplification, cDNA was treated with uracil DNA-glycosylase and purified using the QIAquick PCR purification kit. The second PCR added Illumina TruSeq-compatible adapters along with sample-specific barcodes. Library quality and concentration were checked on TapeStation and Qubit, and libraries were pooled at approximately 5 ng each. Pooled libraries were sequenced on an Illumina HiSeq2500 single-index Rapid Run with 2 x 100 bp reads and custom sequencing primers. Concerning the study's data processing: MiGEC version 1.2.6 was used for UMI-based consensus assembly to correct PCR and sequencing errors. MiXCR version 2.1.1 was used for V(D)J alignment, clonotype assembly and CDR3 extraction. Normalisation of gene usage, clonotype sharing and MAIT/NKT TCR abundance was achieved by analysing the top 1000, 10 000 and 20 000 clonotypes per sample. Diversity was computed as the inverse Simpson index with the vegan R package after downsampling to 27 000 UMIs. Paired Mann-Whitney U tests were applied to discordant twin pairs, with Benjamini-Hochberg correction for multiple testing. Reads reprocessed by TCRdb are summarized as one entry per CDR3 protein sequence, and DNA is absent. TCRdb's processing, not the authors', yielded these V and J calls. The sample's records list about 450,000 distinct CDR3 sequences. The ten largest clones represent about 2.2% of the sample.

From each donor, a 2.5 ml peripheral blood sample was drawn into PAXgene tubes and stored at -80 degrees C. Total RNA was isolated from whole blood with the PAXgene blood miRNA kit on an automated QIAcube, without T cell sorting. Deep TCRalpha and TCRbeta repertoire profiling with unique molecular barcoding was performed on peripheral blood of monozygotic twin pairs concordant or discordant for inflammatory bowel disease. Smoking habits were recorded for all twin pairs, and individuals were classified as current, former or never smokers. Including the terminal cysteine and phenylalanine, the CDR3 comprises 14 residues. The DNA sequence is not available. Sequences KGHSH (CDR1) and LQKENI (CDR2) are obtained from the germline V gene. Points the paper makes about the study in general: Background noise and inter-individual variability may have been introduced into the repertoires by the differing immunosuppressive treatments among patients. The results gave no support for a single strong signal or clonotype linked to IBD. Repertoire similarity did not differ between concordant and discordant twins, possibly due to limited statistical power. TCRbeta repertoire diversity, by inverse Simpson index, was decreased in IBD patients compared with their healthy co-twins. IBD patients shared fewer clonotypes with other individuals than healthy twins did, most markedly in patients showing signs of disease activity. Different T cell subtypes could not be distinguished in the analysis.

The clonotype was recovered from a human donor with ulcerative colitis or Crohn's disease, or a healthy co-twin of an affected twin (not recorded which). The sequenced material came from blood. Recombination joined TRBV18 with TRBJ2-7; TCRdb indicates TRBD1, and absent DNA this call remains unverified. The CDR3 sequence is CASSSVGDNHEQYF.